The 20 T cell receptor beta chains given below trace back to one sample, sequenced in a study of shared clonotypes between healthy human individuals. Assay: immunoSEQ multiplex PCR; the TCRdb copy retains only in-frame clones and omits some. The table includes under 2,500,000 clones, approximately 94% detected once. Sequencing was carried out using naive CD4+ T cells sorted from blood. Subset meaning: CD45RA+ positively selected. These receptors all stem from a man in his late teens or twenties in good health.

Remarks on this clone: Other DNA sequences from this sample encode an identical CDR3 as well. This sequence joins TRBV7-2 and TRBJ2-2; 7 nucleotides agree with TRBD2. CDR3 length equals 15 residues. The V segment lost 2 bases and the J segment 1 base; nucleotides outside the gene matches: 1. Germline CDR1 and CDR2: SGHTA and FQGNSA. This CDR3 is CASSLLAENTGELFF. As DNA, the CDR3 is TGTGCCAGCAGCTTACTAGCGGAGAACACCGGGGAGCTGTTTTTT.

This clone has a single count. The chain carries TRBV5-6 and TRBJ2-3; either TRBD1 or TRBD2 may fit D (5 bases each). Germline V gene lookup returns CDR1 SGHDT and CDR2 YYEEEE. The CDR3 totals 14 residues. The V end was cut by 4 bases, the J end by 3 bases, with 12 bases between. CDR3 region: CASSPGTITDTQYF. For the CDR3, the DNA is TGTGCCAGCAGCCCCGGGACCATTACAGATACGCAGTATTTT. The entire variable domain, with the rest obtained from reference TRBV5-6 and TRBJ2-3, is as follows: DAGVTQSPTHLIKTRGQQVTLRCSPKSGHDTVSWYQQALGQGPQFIFQYYEEEERQRGNFPDRFSGHQFPNYSSELNVNALLLGDSALYLCASSPGTITDTQYFGPGTRLTVL.

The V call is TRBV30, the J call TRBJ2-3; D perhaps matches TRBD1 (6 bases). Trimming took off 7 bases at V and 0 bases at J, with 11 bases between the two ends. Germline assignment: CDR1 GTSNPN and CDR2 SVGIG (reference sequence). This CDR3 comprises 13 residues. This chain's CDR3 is CAYRTASTDTQYF. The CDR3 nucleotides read TGTGCCTATAGGACAGCTAGCACAGATACGCAGTATTTT.

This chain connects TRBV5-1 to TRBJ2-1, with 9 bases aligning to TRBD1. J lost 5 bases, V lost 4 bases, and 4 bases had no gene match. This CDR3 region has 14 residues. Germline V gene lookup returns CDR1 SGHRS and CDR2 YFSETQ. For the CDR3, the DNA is TGCGCCAGCAGCACCGGGACAGGGAACAATGAGCAGTTCTTC. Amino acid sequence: CASSTGTGNNEQFF.

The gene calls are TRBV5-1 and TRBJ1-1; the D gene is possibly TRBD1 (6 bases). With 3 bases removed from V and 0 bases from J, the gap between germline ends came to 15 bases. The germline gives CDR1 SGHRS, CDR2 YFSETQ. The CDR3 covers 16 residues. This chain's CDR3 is CASSSLPQGMNTEAFF. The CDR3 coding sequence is TGCGCCAGCAGCTCCCTACCCCAGGGGATGAACACTGAAGCTTTCTTT.

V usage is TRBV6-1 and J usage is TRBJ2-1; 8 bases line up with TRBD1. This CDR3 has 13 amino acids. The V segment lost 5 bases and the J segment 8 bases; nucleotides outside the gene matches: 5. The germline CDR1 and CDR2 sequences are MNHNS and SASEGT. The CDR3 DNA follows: TGTGCCAGCAGTTGGACAGGGCGGGATGAGCAGTTCTTC. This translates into CASSWTGRDEQFF.

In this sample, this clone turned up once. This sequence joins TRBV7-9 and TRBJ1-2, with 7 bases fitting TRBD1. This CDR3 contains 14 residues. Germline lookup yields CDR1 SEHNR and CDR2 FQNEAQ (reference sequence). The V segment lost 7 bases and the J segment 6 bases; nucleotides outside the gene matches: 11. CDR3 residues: CASNVQGREDGYTF. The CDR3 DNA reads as TGTGCCAGCAACGTACAGGGGAGGGAGGATGGCTACACCTTC.

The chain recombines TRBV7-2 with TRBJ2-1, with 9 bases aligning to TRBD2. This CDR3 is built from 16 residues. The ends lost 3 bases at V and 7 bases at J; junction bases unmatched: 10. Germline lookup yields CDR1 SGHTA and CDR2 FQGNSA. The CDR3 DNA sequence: TGTGCCAGCAGCTTCCCGCGGGGGGGCGCGGGTAATGAGCAGTTCTTC. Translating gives CASSFPRGGAGNEQFF.

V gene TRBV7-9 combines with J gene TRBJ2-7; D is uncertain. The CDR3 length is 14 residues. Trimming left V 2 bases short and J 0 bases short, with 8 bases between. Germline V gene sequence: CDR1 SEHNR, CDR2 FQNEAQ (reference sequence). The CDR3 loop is CASSLRGYSYEQYF. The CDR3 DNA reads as TGTGCCAGCAGCTTACGCGGTTACTCCTACGAGCAGTACTTC.

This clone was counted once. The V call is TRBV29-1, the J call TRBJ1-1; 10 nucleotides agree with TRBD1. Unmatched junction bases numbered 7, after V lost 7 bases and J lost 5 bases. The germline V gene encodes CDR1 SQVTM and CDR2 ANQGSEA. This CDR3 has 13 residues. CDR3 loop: CSGLTGGLTEAFF. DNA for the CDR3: TGCAGCGGGCTGACAGGGGGCTTGACTGAAGCTTTCTTT.

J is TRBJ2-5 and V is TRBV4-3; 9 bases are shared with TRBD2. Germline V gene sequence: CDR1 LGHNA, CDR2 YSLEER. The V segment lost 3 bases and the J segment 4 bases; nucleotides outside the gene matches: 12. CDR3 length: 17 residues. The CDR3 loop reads CASSQGSGGGAIETQYF. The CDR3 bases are TGCGCCAGCAGCCAGGGTTCGGGCGGGGGGGCGATAGAGACCCAGTACTTC.

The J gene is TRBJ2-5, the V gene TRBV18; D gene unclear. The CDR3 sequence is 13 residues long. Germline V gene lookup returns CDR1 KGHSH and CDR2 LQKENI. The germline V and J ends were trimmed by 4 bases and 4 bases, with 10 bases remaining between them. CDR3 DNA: TGTGCCAGCTCACGACTTCATTCAGAGACCCAGTACTTC. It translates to CASSRLHSETQYF.

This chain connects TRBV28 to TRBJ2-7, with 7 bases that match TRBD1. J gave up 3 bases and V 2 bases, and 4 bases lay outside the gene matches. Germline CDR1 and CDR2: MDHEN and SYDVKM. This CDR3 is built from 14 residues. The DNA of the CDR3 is TGTGCCAGCAGTTTACCTCCAGGGGGCTACGAGCAGTACTTC. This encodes CASSLPPGGYEQYF.

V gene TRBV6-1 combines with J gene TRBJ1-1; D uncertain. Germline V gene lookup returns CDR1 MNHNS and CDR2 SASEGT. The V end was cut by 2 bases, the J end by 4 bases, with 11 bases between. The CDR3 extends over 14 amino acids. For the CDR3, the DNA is TGTGCCAGCAGTGAATGGTGGGCTACCACTGAAGCTTTCTTT. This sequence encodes CASSEWWATTEAFF.

CDR3: CAWSVTGAELFF. As DNA, the CDR3 is TGTGCCTGGAGTGTAACAGGGGCGGAACTGTTTTTT. The chain uses TRBV30 and TRBJ1-4; 7 bases are shared with TRBD1. Germline V lookup: CDR1 GTSNPN, CDR2 SVGIG (reference sequence). The CDR3 sequence is 12 residues long. After removal of 0 bases from V and 12 bases from J, the junction contained 4 bases not matched to a gene. The entire variable domain, with the rest obtained from reference TRBV30 and TRBJ1-4, is as follows: SQTIHQWPATLVQPVGSPLSLECTVEGTSNPNLYWYRQAAGRGLQLLFYSVGIGQISSEVPQNLSASRPQDRQFILSSKKLLLSDSGFYLCAWSVTGAELFFGSGTQLSVL.

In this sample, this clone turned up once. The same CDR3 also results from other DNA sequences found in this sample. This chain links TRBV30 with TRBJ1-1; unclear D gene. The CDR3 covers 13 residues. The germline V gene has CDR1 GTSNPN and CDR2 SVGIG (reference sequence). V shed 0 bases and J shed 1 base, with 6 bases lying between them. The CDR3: CAWSVSENTEAFF. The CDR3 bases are TGTGCCTGGAGTGTATCGGAGAACACTGAAGCTTTCTTT.

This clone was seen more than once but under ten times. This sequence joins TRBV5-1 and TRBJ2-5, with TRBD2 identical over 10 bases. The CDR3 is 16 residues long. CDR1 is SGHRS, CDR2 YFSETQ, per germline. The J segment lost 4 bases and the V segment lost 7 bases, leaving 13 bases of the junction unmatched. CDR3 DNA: TGCGCCAGCTCCTGGGAAATAGCGGGAGGAGGAGAGACCCAGTACTTC. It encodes CASSWEIAGGGETQYF.

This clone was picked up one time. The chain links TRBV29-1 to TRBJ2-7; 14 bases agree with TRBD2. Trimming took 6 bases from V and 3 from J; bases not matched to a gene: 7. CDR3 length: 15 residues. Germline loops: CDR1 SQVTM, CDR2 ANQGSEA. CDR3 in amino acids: CSVSYGTSGSYEQYF. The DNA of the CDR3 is TGCAGCGTCAGCTACGGGACTAGCGGGAGCTACGAGCAGTACTTC.

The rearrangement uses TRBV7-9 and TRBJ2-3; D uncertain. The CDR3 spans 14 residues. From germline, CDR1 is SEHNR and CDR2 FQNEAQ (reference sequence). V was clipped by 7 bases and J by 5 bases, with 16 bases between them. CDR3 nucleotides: TGTGCCAGCAACGCCCAGTACCAAGGAGATACGCAGTATTTT. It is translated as CASNAQYQGDTQYF.

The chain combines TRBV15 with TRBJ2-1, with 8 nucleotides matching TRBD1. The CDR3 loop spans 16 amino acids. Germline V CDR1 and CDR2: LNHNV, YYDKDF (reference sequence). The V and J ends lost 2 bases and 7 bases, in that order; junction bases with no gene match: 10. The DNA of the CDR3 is TGTGCCACCAGCAGAAGGACAGGGACGGTTAGGAATGAGCAGTTCTTC. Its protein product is CATSRRTGTVRNEQFF.